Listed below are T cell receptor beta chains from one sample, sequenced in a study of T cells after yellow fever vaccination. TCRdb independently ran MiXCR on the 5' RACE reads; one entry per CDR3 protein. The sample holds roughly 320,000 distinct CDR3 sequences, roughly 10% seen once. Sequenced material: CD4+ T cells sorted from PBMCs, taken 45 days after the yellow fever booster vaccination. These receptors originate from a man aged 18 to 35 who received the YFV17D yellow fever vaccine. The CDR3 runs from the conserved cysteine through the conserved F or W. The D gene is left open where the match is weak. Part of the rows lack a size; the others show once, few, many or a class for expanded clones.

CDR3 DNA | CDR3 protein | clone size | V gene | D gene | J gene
TGTGCCAGCAGCTTCAGGGGTGCAGATACGCAGTATTTT | CASSFRGADTQYF | many | TRBV7-2 | - | TRBJ2-3
TGTGCCAGCAGTTTCCCCTGGGGGGGGGAGCAGTACTTC | CASSFPWGGEQYF | many | TRBV12-3/TRBV12-4 | TRBD2 | TRBJ2-7
TGTGCCAGCAGCTTAGTCGGTAGGGGGTCAGGCACAGATACGCAGTATTTT | CASSLVGRGSGTDTQYF | few | TRBV7-2 | - | TRBJ2-3
TGCAGTGCTAGAACCCCGAACACCGGGGAGCTGTTTTTT | CSARTPNTGELFF | many | TRBV20-1 | - | TRBJ2-2
TGTGCCAGCAGCCGGGCCGGGACAAACGGAGCGAACACCGGGGAGCTGTTTTTT | CASSRAGTNGANTGELFF | few | TRBV5-5 | - | TRBJ2-2
TGTGCCAGCAGTTACTCGGACAGACCCCAAGGGGGCTACACCTTC | CASSYSDRPQGGYTF | - | TRBV6-5 | - | TRBJ1-2
TGTGCCAGCAGTCGTACAGGGGGCAGCTCTGGGGCCAACGTCCTGACTTTC | CASSRTGGSSGANVLTF | few | TRBV7-2 | TRBD1 | TRBJ2-6
TGTGCCAGCAGCCGAGAAGCTCTTTCACCCCTCCACTTT | CASSREALSPLHF | - | TRBV7-2 | - | TRBJ1-6
TGTGCCAGCAGTTCGGGGAAGGGGACAACTAATGAAAAACTGTTTTTT | CASSSGKGTTNEKLFF | - | TRBV6-2/TRBV6-3 | - | TRBJ1-4
TGCAGTGCTAGGCGTGATGCTAGCGGGGGCTGGGGGGACATTCAGTACTTC | CSARRDASGGWGDIQYF | - | TRBV20-1 | TRBD2 | TRBJ2-4
TGCAGCGTAAAACTAGTCAAGAGCTCCTACAATGAGCAGTTCTTC | CSVKLVKSSYNEQFF | - | TRBV29-1 | - | TRBJ2-1
TGTGCCAGCAGTGACTCGATCGCAGGGGAGCATACCCGCTCCAATGAGCAGTTCTTC | CASSDSIAGEHTRSNEQFF | few | TRBV6-4 | - | TRBJ2-1
TGCGCCAGCAGCCAAGCAGCGCTCCCGTACAATGAGCAGTTCTTC | CASSQAALPYNEQFF | - | TRBV4-1 | - | TRBJ2-1
TGTGCCAGCAGCTTGAGGAGTCAGCCCCAGCATTTT | CASSLRSQPQHF | many | TRBV7-8 | - | TRBJ1-5
TGTGCCAGCAGCGTAGCATGGGGCGCCCGTGAAAAACTGTTTTTT | CASSVAWGAREKLFF | few | TRBV9 | - | TRBJ1-4
TGTGCCACCACGACTAGCGGGGGGCGGGCGGAGACCCAGTACTTC | CATTTSGGRAETQYF | few | TRBV7-2 | TRBD2 | TRBJ2-5
TGTGCCAGCAGACACAGGGTTGGGGAGACCCAGTACTTC | CASRHRVGETQYF | few | TRBV11-1 | - | TRBJ2-5
TGTGCCAGCAGGGCTCCGAGGAGAGGGGACACCGGGGAGCTGTTTTTT | CASRAPRRGDTGELFF | many | TRBV7-9 | - | TRBJ2-2
TGTGCCAGCAGTTTAAGCCTCGAGGGAGTGCAGTTCTTC | CASSLSLEGVQFF | many | TRBV12-3/TRBV12-4 | - | TRBJ2-1
TGCGCCAGCAGCTTGCCCCCGCGGGGCCCTGCGGAGACCCAGTACTTC | CASSLPPRGPAETQYF | few | TRBV5-1 | - | TRBJ2-5
TGTGCCAGCTACCTAGGGGTCAACAATGAGCAGTTCTTC | CASYLGVNNEQFF | - | TRBV2 | - | TRBJ2-1
TGTGCCAGCAGTTTAGGGGACTTCAGGGAGACCCAGTACTTC | CASSLGDFRETQYF | few | TRBV12-3/TRBV12-4 | - | TRBJ2-5
TGTGCCAGCAGCGCGCAGCTTCTTAACTATGGCTACACCTTC | CASSAQLLNYGYTF | - | TRBV7-9 | - | TRBJ1-2
TGCGCCAGCAGTGATGGCAGTAGCGGGGGGGCCTTCGGAGAGACCCAGTACTTC | CASSDGSSGGAFGETQYF | - | TRBV10-2 | TRBD2 | TRBJ2-5
TGTGCCAGCAGACCGGCAGCGACAGGCGAACTGTTTTTT | CASRPAATGELFF | few | TRBV28 | - | TRBJ1-4
TGTGCCAGCAGCCCCTCCGGGACGGCGGGGACTGAAGCTTTCTTT | CASSPSGTAGTEAFF | - | TRBV7-2 | - | TRBJ1-1
TGTGCCAGCGGTCTTTTCACTGAAGCTTTCTTT | CASGLFTEAFF | - | TRBV7-2 | - | TRBJ1-1
TGTGCCAGCAGCTTAGCCGGGGACAGGCCCACAGATACGCAGTATTTT | CASSLAGDRPTDTQYF | few | TRBV7-9 | TRBD1 | TRBJ2-3
TGCAGTGCTAGGAGAGGCACAGATACGCAGTATTTT | CSARRGTDTQYF | few | TRBV20-1 | - | TRBJ2-3
TGTGCCAGCAGCCATTCCGGGACAGGGCAACTCAACACAGATACGCAGTATTTT | CASSHSGTGQLNTDTQYF | - | TRBV21-1 | - | TRBJ2-3
TGCGCCAGCAGCTTGAAGGTGGATTCACCCCTCCACTTT | CASSLKVDSPLHF | once | TRBV5-1 | - | TRBJ1-6
TGCGCCAGCAGCTTGGCAATAGGGAGCGTCTCACCCCTCCACTTT | CASSLAIGSVSPLHF | few | TRBV5-1 | - | TRBJ1-6
TGCGCCAGCAGCTTGGGCCAGGTCTTAGGCAATGAGCAGTTCTTC | CASSLGQVLGNEQFF | many | TRBV5-1 | - | TRBJ2-1
TGTGCCAGCAGCTTAGATTCAGGTCCCACCTACGAGCAGTACTTC | CASSLDSGPTYEQYF | - | TRBV7-9 | - | TRBJ2-7
TGTGCCAGCAGTTTAGGGGGCCAGGTTACCTACGAGCAGTACTTC | CASSLGGQVTYEQYF | few | TRBV12-3/TRBV12-4 | - | TRBJ2-7
TGTGCCAGCTCACCAGCACAGACCCTTGAAAAACTGTTTTTT | CASSPAQTLEKLFF | few | TRBV18 | - | TRBJ1-4
TGTGCCAGCAGAGGACCCGGGACAGGGTTTAATCAGCCCCAGCATTTT | CASRGPGTGFNQPQHF | few | TRBV12-3/TRBV12-4 | TRBD1 | TRBJ1-5
TGTGCCAGCAGCTTTATGGTGTTGAGCCAAGAGACCCAGTACTTC | CASSFMVLSQETQYF | few | TRBV7-2 | - | TRBJ2-5
TGTGCCAGCAGCAGAATAGCGGGTGTGCCCACAGATACGCAGTATTTT | CASSRIAGVPTDTQYF | - | TRBV7-2 | TRBD2 | TRBJ2-3
TGTGCCAGCAGCTCAAAGGGGGGCAAGAACACTGAAGCTTTCTTT | CASSSKGGKNTEAFF | many | TRBV6-6 | - | TRBJ1-1
TGCGCCAGCTACCAACAGGGAGGCTCCTACAATGAGCAGTTCTTC | CASYQQGGSYNEQFF | few | TRBV5-1 | - | TRBJ2-1
TGTGCCAGCAGAGGACAGTTCTCTGGAAACACCATATATTTT | CASRGQFSGNTIYF | few | TRBV12-3/TRBV12-4 | - | TRBJ1-3
TGTGCCAGCAGCAAGGCGGTCGGAGGGTACACCGGGGAGCTGTTTTTT | CASSKAVGGYTGELFF | - | TRBV7-9 | - | TRBJ2-2
TGTGCCAGCAGCTTGCCCGACAGAAGCCAGTTCTTC | CASSLPDRSQFF | few | TRBV5-6 | - | TRBJ2-1
TGTGCCAGCAGCTTCACCCCGGGACTAGCGGGGGGGCCCTATGAGCAGTTCTTC | CASSFTPGLAGGPYEQFF | few | TRBV7-9 | TRBD2 | TRBJ2-1
TGTGCCAGCAGCCCAGGGGGGAACACAGATACGCAGTATTTT | CASSPGGNTDTQYF | many | TRBV6-1 | - | TRBJ2-3
TGTGCCTGGAGGACTAGCGGGGCTGAGACCCAGTACTTC | CAWRTSGAETQYF | - | TRBV30 | TRBD2 | TRBJ2-5
TGTGCCAGCAGCCCGCGCTTGCACTCTGGGGCCAACGTCCTGACTTTC | CASSPRLHSGANVLTF | - | TRBV7-9 | - | TRBJ2-6
TGTGCCAGCAGTTCCCCAACAAAGAACACTGAAGCTTTCTTT | CASSSPTKNTEAFF | - | TRBV27 | - | TRBJ1-1
TGTGCCAGCAGCTTAAGGCTAGCGACGACCGGGGAGCTGTTTTTT | CASSLRLATTGELFF | few | TRBV7-2 | - | TRBJ2-2
TGTGCCAGCACCAGGACAGTTAACACTGAAGCTTTCTTT | CASTRTVNTEAFF | many | TRBV12-3/TRBV12-4 | - | TRBJ1-1
TGTGCCAGCAGTCCCAATTTTCTCGCCGGACTAGCGGGGGCCCCAAGGACCGGGGAGCTGTTTTTT | CASSPNFLAGLAGAPRTGELFF | few | TRBV12-3/TRBV12-4 | TRBD2 | TRBJ2-2
TGTGCCAGCAGTGAATATCTCGGGGGGACTGAAGCTTTCTTT | CASSEYLGGTEAFF | few | TRBV25-1 | - | TRBJ1-1
TGTGCCAGCACCCCAGGGAGGGGCTTACCCTACAATGAGCAGTTCTTC | CASTPGRGLPYNEQFF | - | TRBV7-9 | TRBD2 | TRBJ2-1